This record covers a single T cell receptor (beta chain). Its cognate antigen is unknown. Using its own MiXCR run on the 5' RACE reads, TCRdb lists one record per CDR3 protein. The sample yields under 450,000 distinct CDR3 sequences, 20% to 25% seen once. The data are from a study of T-cell memory formation after mild COVID-19. Study-level points and caveats: Contracting clones from day 15 to 85 showed balanced CD4/CD8; later expanders favored CD4+. Clones from the second wave (peaking day 37) had unconfirmed SARS-CoV-2 specificity. Shrinking CD4+ clones were chiefly CM and EM; CD8+ ones were chiefly EMRA.

This receptor was taken from a young man who had mild COVID-19 (a few samples of this study predate the infection). Cell type and time point are not known. The material sequenced was PBMCs or a T cell subset sorted from them (not recorded which).

CDR3 loop: CASSLEGANEQFF. CDR3 sequence (DNA): TGCGCCAGCAGCTTGGAAGGCGCCAATGAGCAGTTCTTC. The V and J genes are TRBV5-1 and TRBJ2-1, with D hard to call. The V gene's germline CDR1 is SGHRS and CDR2 YFSETQ. CDR3 length: 13 amino acids. Trimming removed 0 bases from V and 6 bases from J, with 7 bases in between.